The 30 T cell receptor beta chains listed next were all sequenced from one sample in a study of CD8+ T cells in alopecia areata. RNA extraction was followed by reverse transcription into cDNA, which acted as the sequencing template. Profiled with immunoSEQ multiplex PCR; TCRdb holds only in-frame clones, not every one. The sample contains roughly 150,000 clones, about three fifths of which appear only once. The source material was CD4+ T cells sorted from blood. These receptors all stem from a human donor in good health.

V is TRBV18 and J is TRBJ2-1; 8 bases match TRBD2. The length of the CDR3 is 16 residues. The trim removed 4 bases at V and 7 bases at J, leaving 12 bases unmatched. Germline V gene data show CDR1 as KGHSH and CDR2 as LQKENI. The chain's CDR3 is CASSLSGSSGKNEQFF. For the CDR3, the DNA is TGTGCCAGCTCACTCTCGGGGAGTAGCGGGAAGAATGAGCAGTTCTTC. Combining the CDR3 with reference TRBV18 and TRBJ2-1 gives the whole variable domain NAGVMQNPRHLVRRRGQEARLRCSPMKGHSHVYWYRQLPEEGLKFMVYLQKENIIDESGMPKERFSAEFPKEGPSILRIQQVVRGDSAAYFCASSLSGSSGKNEQFFGPGTRLTVL.

The chain links TRBV2 to TRBJ2-7; 13 positions agree with TRBD2. V trimming: 6 bases; J trimming: 4 bases; junction bases outside the gene matches: 6. This CDR3 has 15 residues. Germline-derived CDR1 and CDR2 are SNHLY and FYNNEI. The CDR3 region has the DNA TGTGCCAGCAGCCCGGGACTAGCGGGATGGTACGAGCAGTACTTC. It is translated as CASSPGLAGWYEQYF.

This clone was seen just once. The V gene is TRBV29-1, the J gene TRBJ2-7; TRBD2 matches 7 bases. J was trimmed by 6 bases and V by 5 bases; bases with no gene match: 7. Germline V CDR1 and CDR2: SQVTM, ANQGSEA. The CDR3 length is 12 residues. The CDR3 DNA reads as TGCAGCGTTAGAATGGGGACTACCGAGCAGTACTTC. Translation: CSVRMGTTEQYF.

J is TRBJ2-1 and V is TRBV7-8; 7 positions match TRBD1. The CDR3 extends over 14 amino acids. V lost 5 bases to trimming and J lost 4 bases; unmatched junction nucleotides: 5. CDR1 and CDR2 from the germline V gene are SGHVS and FQNEAQ. CDR3 in amino acids: CASSIRDRYNEQFF. As DNA, the CDR3 is TGTGCCAGCAGCATCCGGGACAGATACAATGAGCAGTTCTTC. The variable domain in full, completed from reference TRBV7-8 and TRBJ2-1, reads GAGVSQSPRYKVAKRGQDVALRCDPISGHVSLFWYQQALGQGPEFLTYFQNEAQLDKSGLPSDRFFAERPEGSVSTLKIQRTQQEDSAVYLCASSIRDRYNEQFFGPGTRLTVL.

The chain uses TRBV30 and TRBJ1-2, with D uncertain. From germline, CDR1 is GTSNPN and CDR2 SVGIG (reference sequence). The CDR3 is 13 amino acids. With 2 bases removed from V and 4 bases from J, the gap between germline ends came to 11 bases. In DNA form, the CDR3 reads TGTGCCTGGAGTTACACCACTTCCTATGGCTACACCTTC. Translation: CAWSYTTSYGYTF.

This clone was seen more than once but under ten times. This chain uses TRBV5-1 with TRBJ2-4, with 7 bases that match TRBD1. This CDR3 region has 15 residues. Germline V gene sequence: CDR1 SGHRS, CDR2 YFSETQ. J gave up 7 bases and V 0 bases, and 7 bases lay outside the gene matches. The CDR3 DNA reads as TGCGCCAGCAGCTTGGAATGGACAGGTCAGAACATTCAGTACTTC. Its translation is CASSLEWTGQNIQYF.

The chain carries TRBV4-1 and TRBJ2-1; D not certain. The CDR3 loop spans 14 amino acids. Trimming pared 1 base from V and 6 bases from J, leaving 10 bases between. CDR1 is MGHRA, CDR2 YSYEKL, per germline. Here the CDR3 DNA reads TGCGCCAGCAGCCAAGTGTTTGAGACCAATGAGCAGTTCTTC. This translates into CASSQVFETNEQFF.

The chain joins TRBV6-5 to TRBJ2-7, with 7 bases fitting TRBD1. The length of the CDR3 is 14 residues. Trimming cost V 6 bases and J 7 bases; bases outside gene matches: 12. CDR1 and CDR2 (germline): MNHEY, SVGAGI. CDR3 DNA sequence: TGTGCCAGCAGCCCCCTACGGACAGGTGCGGAGCAGTACTTC. Translated: CASSPLRTGAEQYF.

This clone was picked up a small number of times. V gene TRBV7-9 combines with J gene TRBJ1-4, with D uncertain. The CDR3 runs 12 residues. Germline assignment: CDR1 SEHNR and CDR2 FQNEAQ (reference sequence). The V end lost 5 bases, the J end lost 5 bases, and 6 bases lay between the germline ends. The CDR3 DNA reads as TGTGCCAGCAGCCCCGGAAATGAAAAACTGTTTTTT. It is translated as CASSPGNEKLFF.

CDR3 DNA sequence: TGCAGCGTTTTACGGGGAGACTCTGGAAACACCATATATTTT. Its protein product is CSVLRGDSGNTIYF. The chain links TRBV29-1 to TRBJ1-3, with D unclear. Trimming removed 5 bases at V and 0 bases at J, with 11 bases between. There are 14 residues in the CDR3. The V gene's germline CDR1 is SQVTM and CDR2 ANQGSEA.

The chain joins TRBV9 to TRBJ2-5, with 7 bases lining up with TRBD2. The germline gives CDR1 SGDLS, CDR2 YYNGEE. With V trimmed by 7 bases and J by 5 bases, 2 bases remained unmatched. The CDR3 loop spans 11 amino acids. The CDR3 DNA is TGTGCCAGCGGGGGAGGGGAGACCCAGTACTTC. This sequence encodes CASGGGETQYF.

The genes are TRBV29-1 and TRBJ2-3, with D hard to call. From germline, CDR1 is SQVTM and CDR2 ANQGSEA. This CDR3 comprises 12 residues. Trimming took off 5 bases at V and 1 base at J, with 7 bases between the two ends. CDR3 in amino acids: CSVQVGTDTQYF. CDR3 nucleotide sequence: TGCAGCGTTCAAGTTGGCACAGATACGCAGTATTTT.

This chain joins TRBV30 and TRBJ2-3, with 11 bases aligning to TRBD2. CDR1 GTSNPN and CDR2 SVGIG come from the germline V gene (reference sequence). This CDR3 has 17 residues. Trimming removed 0 bases from V and 3 bases from J; junction bases left unmatched: 8. This CDR3 reads CAWSVARTSGSTDTQYF. For the CDR3, the DNA is TGTGCCTGGAGTGTAGCCAGGACTAGCGGGTCGACAGATACGCAGTATTTT.

This chain joins TRBV5-1 and TRBJ2-4; 7 bases match TRBD1. The CDR3 has 15 residues. V was pared by 3 bases and J by 6 bases, with 9 bases of the junction left unmatched. Per the germline V gene, CDR1 is SGHRS and CDR2 is YFSETQ. CDR3: CASSSPDREVNIQYF. The CDR3 DNA is TGCGCCAGCAGCTCACCTGACAGGGAAGTAAACATTCAGTACTTC.

This chain connects TRBV7-6 to TRBJ1-5; 8 bases match TRBD1. CDR3 length: 14 residues. Germline V CDR1 and CDR2: SGHVS, FNYEAQ. V was clipped by 5 bases and J by 8 bases; unmatched bases: 8. The CDR3, as DNA: TGTGCCAGCAGCGCCGGGACAGGACGGGAGCCCCAGCATTTT. This translates into CASSAGTGREPQHF.

V gene TRBV6-4 combines with J gene TRBJ1-2, with TRBD1 matching 8 bases. The CDR3 totals 11 residues. V trimming: 10 bases; J trimming: 6 bases; junction bases outside the gene matches: 4. Looked up from germline, CDR1 is MRHNA and CDR2 is SNTAGT. The CDR3: CATRTGHGYTF. CDR3 coding DNA: TGTGCCACCAGGACAGGGCATGGCTACACCTTC.

The rearrangement links TRBV29-1 to TRBJ2-1; tentatively, D is TRBD1 (6 bases). The V end was cut by 5 bases, the J end by 3 bases, with 11 bases between. Per germline, CDR1 SQVTM and CDR2 ANQGSEA. CDR3 length: 13 amino acids. CDR3 residues: CSVRQGYYNEQFF. The CDR3 region has the DNA TGCAGCGTTCGGCAGGGGTACTACAATGAGCAGTTCTTC.

There are a few counts of this clone. The rearrangement links TRBV28 to TRBJ2-4; D is uncertain. V lost 2 bases and J lost 6, with 8 bases in between. Germline-derived CDR1 and CDR2 are MDHEN and SYDVKM. The CDR3 has 13 amino acids. In DNA form, the CDR3 reads TGTGCCAGCAGTTTACGACACCCAAACATTCAGTACTTC. It specifies CASSLRHPNIQYF.

This sequence joins TRBV29-1 and TRBJ2-3; 7 bases agree with TRBD2. The CDR3 sequence is 13 residues long. From germline, CDR1 is SQVTM and CDR2 ANQGSEA. J lost 8 bases, V lost 5 bases, and 10 bases had no gene match. CDR3 protein: CSVSLLADPTQYF. CDR3 DNA sequence: TGCAGCGTTAGCCTTCTAGCGGACCCTACGCAGTATTTT.

CDR3 coding DNA: TGTGCCAGCAGTTACGGAGATCAGCCCCAGCATTTT. Amino acids: CASSYGDQPQHF. The rearrangement uses TRBV25-1 and TRBJ1-5; no clear D. The CDR3 is made up of 12 amino acids. Germline V CDR1 and CDR2: MGHDK, SYGVNS. V gave up 5 bases and J gave up 5 bases, with 7 bases separating them.

This clone turned up a few times. This chain joins TRBV29-1 and TRBJ2-5; 12 bases agree with TRBD1. Trimming took 4 bases from V and 5 from J; bases not matched to a gene: 8. CDR1 and CDR2 (germline): SQVTM, ANQGSEA. The CDR3 runs 15 residues. The CDR3 nucleotides read TGCAGCGTTGGGGGACAGGGGGCGCCCGGGGAGACCCAGTACTTC. Translated: CSVGGQGAPGETQYF.

There are a few counts of this clone. The chain is built from TRBV2 and TRBJ2-3; D remains ambiguous. The CDR3 has 13 amino acids. V was trimmed by 2 bases and J by 2 bases, leaving 5 bases between them. Germline V gives CDR1 SNHLY, CDR2 FYNNEI. The CDR3 nucleotides read TGTGCCAGCAGTGAACCTTACACAGATACGCAGTATTTT. It encodes CASSEPYTDTQYF.

The chain employs TRBV6-5 and TRBJ1-1; perhaps TRBD1 as D (6 bases). V lost 1 base to trimming and J lost 6 bases, with 9 bases between them. Germline CDR1 is MNHEY and CDR2 is SVGAGI. The CDR3 spans 13 residues. CDR3 in DNA: TGTGCCAGCAGTTACTATAGGGGGTCTGAAGCTTTCTTT. This codes for CASSYYRGSEAFF.

The rearrangement joins TRBV5-4 to TRBJ2-6, with no clear D. V gave up 2 bases and J gave up 0 bases, with 9 bases separating them. In germline, CDR1 is SGHNT, CDR2 YYREEE (reference sequence). The CDR3 sequence is 16 residues long. The DNA for the CDR3 is TGTGCCAGCAGCTTCGGTAGTAGCTCTGGGGCCAACGTCCTGACTTTC. Translation gives CASSFGSSSGANVLTF. The entire variable domain, with the rest obtained from reference TRBV5-4 and TRBJ2-6, is as follows: ETGVTQSPTHLIKTRGQQVTLRCSSQSGHNTVSWYQQALGQGPQFIFQYYREEENGRGNFPPRFSGLQFPNYSSELNVNALELDDSALYLCASSFGSSSGANVLTFGAGSRLTVL.

The V call is TRBV6-5, the J call TRBJ2-1; TRBD2 aligns across 7 bases. CDR1 and CDR2 (germline): MNHEY, SVGAGI. The trim removed 7 bases at V and 4 bases at J, leaving 10 bases unmatched. The CDR3 length is 15 residues. CDR3 amino acids: CASTTLADPYNEQFF. The CDR3 DNA reads TGTGCCAGCACAACTCTAGCGGACCCTTACAATGAGCAGTTCTTC.

V and J are TRBV5-4 and TRBJ2-5; D is perhaps TRBD2 (6 bases). The germline V gene encodes CDR1 SGHNT and CDR2 YYREEE (reference sequence). V was pared by 4 bases and J by 3 bases, with 10 bases between. The CDR3 consists of 13 residues. The CDR3 DNA reads as TGTGCCAGCAGCCCGCGGGGAGAAGAGACCCAGTACTTC. It is translated as CASSPRGEETQYF. Variable domain in full (rest from reference TRBV5-4 and TRBJ2-5): ETGVTQSPTHLIKTRGQQVTLRCSSQSGHNTVSWYQQALGQGPQFIFQYYREEENGRGNFPPRFSGLQFPNYSSELNVNALELDDSALYLCASSPRGEETQYFGPGTRLLVL.

This clone was counted a few times. The genes are TRBV7-9 and TRBJ1-4, with 9 bases matching TRBD1. With V trimmed by 5 bases and J by 2 bases, 6 bases remained unmatched. The CDR3 contains 16 residues. Germline V gives CDR1 SEHNR, CDR2 FQNEAQ (reference sequence). CDR3 residues: CASSGGQGTTNEKLFF. DNA of the CDR3: TGTGCCAGCAGCGGAGGACAGGGGACCACTAATGAAAAACTGTTTTTT.

The V call is TRBV27, the J call TRBJ1-2; D unclear. Trimming pared 6 bases from V and 13 bases from J, leaving 6 bases between. Per germline, CDR1 MNHEY and CDR2 SMNVEV (reference sequence). The CDR3 is 8 amino acids. CDR3 region: CASRGSTF. The CDR3 DNA sequence: TGTGCCAGCAGGGGAAGCACCTTC.

This sequence joins TRBV7-2 and TRBJ2-1; D assignment may be TRBD1 or TRBD2 (5 bases each). CDR1 SGHTA and CDR2 FQGNSA come from the germline V gene. The CDR3 loop spans 16 amino acids. Trimming removed 5 bases from V and 7 bases from J, with 21 bases in between. For the CDR3, the DNA is TGTGCCAGCAGCAGAGCTTCCGGGACCGGTAGGAATGAGCAGTTCTTC. Its translation is CASSRASGTGRNEQFF.

The gene calls are TRBV28 and TRBJ1-5, with D perhaps TRBD1 (5 bases). CDR1 is MDHEN, CDR2 SYDVKM, per germline. V was shortened by 9 bases and J by 4 bases, with 19 bases between the two germline ends. This CDR3 comprises 15 residues. The chain's CDR3 is CASIYGDGGNQPQHF. In nucleotides, the CDR3 is TGTGCCAGTATTTATGGGGACGGGGGAAATCAGCCCCAGCATTTT.